One and the same sample provided the 15 T cell receptor beta chains below, sequenced in a study of T cell repertoires in ileal Crohn's disease. Indicated time point: neoterminal ileum biopsy at postoperative endoscopy, about 6 months after surgery. The protocol was immunoSEQ multiplex PCR, while the TCRdb copy is restricted to in-frame clones and leaves out a portion. Of 13,000 to 15,000 clones in the sample, roughly 79% were seen once. Sequencing input: ileal tissue. The receptors originated from an adult with Crohn's disease.

The chain is built from TRBV12-5 and TRBJ1-1; possible D gene TRBD1, 6 bases. V lost 6 bases and J 5 bases, leaving 10 bases between the germline ends. The CDR3 runs 12 residues. Germline V gene sequence: CDR1 LGHNT, CDR2 FRNRAP. The CDR3 reads CASGEGGTEAFF. The CDR3 bases are TGTGCTAGTGGAGAAGGGGGGACTGAAGCTTTCTTT.

The CDR3 DNA is TGCGCCAGCAGCTTGGCCCCTGGGATAGGGGGGAAGACCCAGTACTTC. Translated: CASSLAPGIGGKTQYF. The gene calls are TRBV5-1 and TRBJ2-5; D may be TRBD1 or TRBD2 (6 bases each). Looked up from germline, CDR1 is SGHRS and CDR2 is YFSETQ. Trimming left V 0 bases short and J 6 bases short, with 18 bases between. CDR3 size: 16 residues.

This sequence joins TRBV7-2 and TRBJ1-1; tentatively, D is TRBD1 (6 bases). Per the germline V gene, CDR1 is SGHTA and CDR2 is FQGNSA. The CDR3 sequence is 14 residues long. V was cut by 7 bases and J by 1 base, with 13 bases left in between. For the CDR3, the DNA is TGTGCCAGCATCGCGGGGGCGGAGAACACTGAAGCTTTCTTT. Protein sequence: CASIAGAENTEAFF.

V usage is TRBV15 and J usage is TRBJ1-1; no clear D. Germline loops: CDR1 LNHNV, CDR2 YYDKDF (reference sequence). The ends were cut back, 4 bases at V and 1 base at J, with 4 bases in the middle. CDR3 length: 12 amino acids. DNA for the CDR3: TGTGCCACCAGCAAAACGAACACTGAAGCTTTCTTT. It encodes CATSKTNTEAFF.

The rearrangement uses TRBV15 and TRBJ2-5; D not resolved. The germline CDR1 and CDR2 sequences are LNHNV and YYDKDF (reference sequence). The CDR3 consists of 14 residues. V was pared by 1 base and J by 4 bases, with 10 bases between. CDR3 DNA sequence: TGTGCCACCAGCAGAGGGTTGGACCGAGAGACCCAGTACTTC. The encoded protein is CATSRGLDRETQYF. The variable domain in full, with the rest retrieved from reference TRBV15 and TRBJ2-5, is DAMVIQNPRYQVTQFGKPVTLSCSQTLNHNVMYWYQQKSSQAPKLLFHYYDKDFNNEADTPDNFQSRRPNTSFCFLDIRSPGLGDTAMYLCATSRGLDRETQYFGPGTRLLVL.

J is TRBJ2-5 and V is TRBV29-1; perhaps D is TRBD1 or TRBD2 (5 bases each). The germline V gene encodes CDR1 SQVTM and CDR2 ANQGSEA. The V gene lost 7 bases and the J gene lost 5 bases, with 17 bases spanning the gap. CDR3 length: 13 residues. The CDR3 DNA is TGCAGCGGGGCTTTGGGGGTCGGTGAGACCCAGTACTTC. Residues: CSGALGVGETQYF.

The rearrangement links TRBV6-4 to TRBJ2-3, with TRBD2 identical over 9 bases. Germline V gene data show CDR1 as MRHNA and CDR2 as SNTAGT. The trim removed 4 bases at V and 6 bases at J, leaving 17 bases unmatched. This CDR3 spans 18 amino acids. DNA for the CDR3: TGTGCCAGCAGTGCCGGGCACGAAGTAGCGGGAGCGGGGGATACGCAGTATTTT. This translates into CASSAGHEVAGAGDTQYF.

The chain couples TRBV7-2 to TRBJ1-6; D not resolved. Germline V gene sequence: CDR1 SGHTA, CDR2 FQGNSA. V lost 1 base, J lost 8 bases, and 12 bases lay in between. This CDR3 has 15 amino acids. The CDR3 DNA sequence: TGTGCCAGCAGCTTAGAGGTAACGGGCTATTCACCCCTCCACTTT. It is translated as CASSLEVTGYSPLHF.

This clone was counted a single time. The chain uses TRBV9 and TRBJ2-5; 10 bases fit TRBD2. The CDR3 contains 16 residues. Germline-derived CDR1 and CDR2 are SGDLS and YYNGEE. The junction had 12 bases not matched to a gene; V was cut back by 7 bases and J by 3 bases. DNA for the CDR3: TGTGCCAGCTTTATGGGACTAGCGAGCCTCAAAGAGACCCAGTACTTC. Protein product: CASFMGLASLKETQYF. The full variable domain, with the rest looked up from reference TRBV9 and TRBJ2-5, is DSGVTQTPKHLITATGQRVTLRCSPRSGDLSVYWYQQSLDQGLQFLIQYYNGEERAKGNILERFSAQQFPDLHSELNLSSLELGDSALYFCASFMGLASLKETQYFGPGTRLLVL.

The gene calls are TRBV5-1 and TRBJ1-1; 7 bases agree with TRBD1. The CDR3 sequence is 18 residues long. Germline V gene sequence: CDR1 SGHRS, CDR2 YFSETQ. Trimming took 4 bases from V and 1 from J; bases not matched to a gene: 16. The CDR3 DNA is TGCGCCAGCAGCCCCCAGACAGGGCTTTTTACTACGAACACTGAAGCTTTCTTT. Its protein is CASSPQTGLFTTNTEAFF.

The chain carries TRBV6-5 and TRBJ1-1; D is undetermined. The CDR3 is 15 residues long. Germline V gene data show CDR1 as MNHEY and CDR2 as SVGAGI. V gave up 5 bases and J gave up 1 base, with 14 bases separating them. The CDR3 loop reads CASSPSIRKNTEAFF. CDR3 bases: TGTGCCAGCAGTCCGAGCATCAGGAAGAACACTGAAGCTTTCTTT.

The CDR3 nucleotides are TGCGCCAGCAGCCAAGATTGGCTAGCGGTTCCCTACGAGCAGTACTTC. This translates into CASSQDWLAVPYEQYF. The rearrangement uses TRBV4-1 and TRBJ2-7, with 7 bases identical to TRBD2. Losses at the gene ends were 0 bases for V and 2 bases for J; bases not matched to a gene: 7. Germline values: CDR1 MGHRA, CDR2 YSYEKL. This CDR3 spans 16 amino acids.

This clone was detected only a few times. Here the CDR3 reads CASRPRGADGYTF. The CDR3 DNA sequence: TGTGCCAGCAGACCCCGGGGGGCTGATGGCTACACCTTC. The V call is TRBV5-5, the J call TRBJ1-2; D may be TRBD1 (6 bases). Trimming took 5 bases from V and 6 from J, leaving 14 bases between them. This CDR3 contains 13 residues. CDR1 SGHKS and CDR2 YYEKEE come from the germline V gene (reference sequence).

This clone occurred a few times. The gene calls are TRBV6-5 and TRBJ1-1; D gene unclear. This CDR3 has 13 residues. Germline V gives CDR1 MNHEY, CDR2 SVGAGI. V was cut by 4 bases and J by 1 base, with 7 bases left in between. The CDR3 here is CASSSKGNTEAFF. In nucleotides, the CDR3 is TGTGCCAGCAGTTCTAAGGGGAACACTGAAGCTTTCTTT.

The rearrangement links TRBV11-2 to TRBJ2-3, with D perhaps matching TRBD2 (7 bases). Deletions cut 2 bases from V and 3 bases from J, with 15 bases between. Germline loops: CDR1 SGHAT, CDR2 FQNNGV. The CDR3 is 16 residues long. CDR3 sequence: CASSLTLRGTTDTQYF. The CDR3 region has the DNA TGTGCCAGCAGCTTAACTCTGCGGGGGACAACAGATACGCAGTATTTT.